The 21 T cell receptor beta chains below come from one sample, sequenced in a study of shared clonotypes between healthy human individuals. The repertoire was sequenced with immunoSEQ multiplex PCR; TCRdb's copy has only in-frame clones and lacks some. The sample carries around 2.5 million clones, approximately 93% recorded once. Sequenced sample: naive CD4+ T cells from PBMCs. Subset: CD45RA+ positively selected. These receptors originate from a man aged 18-30 years in good health. Some clones in this sample may be carry-over from other donors' samples.

The chain recombines TRBV18 with TRBJ2-2, with unresolved D. The CDR3 spans 18 residues. The germline V gene has CDR1 KGHSH and CDR2 LQKENI. Trimming cost V 1 base and J 4 bases, with 19 bases left between them. CDR3 sequence (DNA): TGTGCCAGCTCACCACTTTCCGGCGGCCGTCGAGGCACCGGGGAGCTGTTTTTT. It yields the protein CASSPLSGGRRGTGELFF.

The chain has TRBV30 and TRBJ1-2; D unclear. V dropped 2 bases and J dropped 11 bases, with 12 bases sitting between them. From germline, CDR1 is GTSNPN and CDR2 SVGIG (reference sequence). The CDR3 extends over 11 amino acids. The CDR3 here is CAWSPGYRYTF. The CDR3 DNA is TGTGCCTGGAGTCCCGGATATCGATACACCTTC.

The chain links TRBV5-8 to TRBJ2-3, with a tentative D call TRBD1 (8 bases). Per germline, CDR1 SGHTS and CDR2 YDEGEE. V was shortened by 8 bases and J by 7 bases, with 17 bases between the two germline ends. The CDR3 contains 13 residues. The CDR3 DNA sequence: TGTGCCAGTGGACAGGGAGGGACCTATACGCAGTATTTT. This translates into CASGQGGTYTQYF.

This chain joins TRBV4-3 and TRBJ2-3, with 8 nucleotides matching TRBD1. The CDR3 runs 14 residues. Germline CDR1 and CDR2: LGHNA and YSLEER. The junction had 2 bases not matched to a gene; V was cut back by 4 bases and J by 2 bases. For the CDR3, the DNA is TGCGCCAGCAGCCCGACAGGGGCCACAGATACGCAGTATTTT. It encodes CASSPTGATDTQYF.

The gene calls are TRBV27 and TRBJ2-3; tentative D call: TRBD2 (6 bases). CDR1 is MNHEY, CDR2 SMNVEV, per germline (reference sequence). The CDR3 spans 16 residues. The V end lost 4 bases, the J end lost 0 bases, and 14 bases lay between the germline ends. This CDR3 reads CASSWQPSVSTDTQYF. In DNA, the CDR3 is TGTGCCAGCAGTTGGCAACCTAGCGTTAGCACAGATACGCAGTATTTT.

In its sample, this clone was seen once. This sequence joins TRBV7-2 and TRBJ1-1; D gene unclear. V lost 2 bases and J lost 4, with 11 bases in between. Germline values: CDR1 SGHTA, CDR2 FQGNSA. The CDR3 runs 14 residues. The DNA for the CDR3 is TGTGCCAGCAGCTTAAATAGGGCAGCCACTGAAGCTTTCTTT. Its translation: CASSLNRAATEAFF.

The chain uses TRBV27 and TRBJ2-7; 8 bases agree with TRBD2. The CDR3 loop spans 15 amino acids. With V trimmed by 6 bases and J by 5 bases, 12 bases remained unmatched. Germline assignment: CDR1 MNHEY and CDR2 SMNVEV (reference sequence). The DNA for the CDR3 is TGTGCCAGCAGCCCCTTGGGCAGCGGGAGCGACGAGCAGTACTTC. Encoded protein: CASSPLGSGSDEQYF.

This chain connects TRBV9 to TRBJ2-2, with TRBD2 matching 9 bases. CDR3 length: 16 amino acids. The germline V gene has CDR1 SGDLS and CDR2 YYNGEE. The junction had 3 bases not matched to a gene; V was cut back by 0 bases and J by 3 bases. In DNA, the CDR3 is TGTGCCAGCAGCGTAGTAGCGGGAGAGTACACCGGGGAGCTGTTTTTT. It is translated as CASSVVAGEYTGELFF.

This clone was detected only a few times. This specimen includes other DNA sequences encoding the same CDR3. The chain uses TRBV6-5 and TRBJ1-1; D is perhaps TRBD1 (6 bases). CDR1 and CDR2 (germline): MNHEY, SVGAGI. The CDR3 sequence is 14 residues long. V lost 4 bases and J 1 base, leaving 10 bases between the germline ends. CDR3 DNA: TGTGCCAGCAGTTCTGGGACAACGAACACTGAAGCTTTCTTT. Residues: CASSSGTTNTEAFF.

For the CDR3, the DNA is TGTGCCAGCAGTTTGGTAGCGGGGCTGAACACCGGGGAGCTGTTTTTT. Its protein product is CASSLVAGLNTGELFF. The chain has TRBV28 and TRBJ2-2, with TRBD2 identical over 8 bases. The J segment lost 1 base and the V segment lost 3 bases, leaving 4 bases of the junction unmatched. Germline V lookup: CDR1 MDHEN, CDR2 SYDVKM. The CDR3 covers 16 residues.

The rearrangement uses TRBV27 and TRBJ1-4; tentative D call: TRBD1 (6 bases). CDR1 is MNHEY, CDR2 SMNVEV, per germline (reference sequence). The CDR3 totals 15 residues. Trimming stripped 5 bases from V and 8 bases from J, with 18 bases between. The CDR3 region is CASSRYMGAGEKLFF. CDR3 sequence (DNA): TGTGCCAGCAGTCGATACATGGGGGCCGGAGAAAAACTGTTTTTT.

This clone was seen a few times. The rearrangement uses TRBV4-1 and TRBJ1-1; D uncertain. The CDR3 sequence is 15 residues long. The germline V gene encodes CDR1 MGHRA and CDR2 YSYEKL. Trimming left V 4 bases short and J 1 base short, with 13 bases between. CDR3 bases: TGCGCCAGCAGCCCCGGTCTCATAGGGAACACTGAAGCTTTCTTT. Amino acid sequence: CASSPGLIGNTEAFF.

This clone was found once. The gene calls are TRBV2 and TRBJ2-3; TRBD2 matches 8 bases. J gave up 4 bases and V 7 bases, and 7 bases lay outside the gene matches. Germline CDR1 is SNHLY and CDR2 is FYNNEI. This CDR3 is built from 14 residues. The DNA for the CDR3 is TGTGCCAGCAAACTAGCGGAGAGGGCAGATACGCAGTATTTT. As protein: CASKLAERADTQYF. The entire variable domain, with the rest obtained from reference TRBV2 and TRBJ2-3, is as follows: EPEVTQTPSHQVTQMGQEVILRCVPISNHLYFYWYRQILGQKVEFLVSFYNNEISEKSEIFDDQFSVERPDGSNFTLKIRSTKLEDSAMYFCASKLAERADTQYFGPGTRLTVL.

Here the CDR3 reads CASSIRGTGGATDTQYF. CDR3 nucleotide sequence: TGTGCCAGTAGTATCAGAGGGACAGGGGGAGCCACAGATACGCAGTATTTT. J is TRBJ2-3 and V is TRBV19; 11 nucleotides agree with TRBD1. The CDR3 contains 17 residues. V lost 3 bases and J lost 2; bases outside the gene matches: 7. The germline V gene encodes CDR1 LNHDA and CDR2 SQIVND (reference sequence).

The chain couples TRBV6-1 to TRBJ1-1, with D possibly matching TRBD1 (5 bases). The CDR3 spans 13 residues. CDR1 is MNHNS, CDR2 SASEGT, per germline. The V and J ends lost 8 bases and 5 bases respectively, with 15 bases between them. CDR3 in amino acids: CASAGPFGTEAFF. The CDR3 region has the DNA TGTGCCAGCGCGGGACCGTTCGGGACTGAAGCTTTCTTT.

CDR3 DNA sequence: TGTGCCAGTAGGGGGGACGAATGGTACTTC. It is translated as CASRGDEWYF. V and J are TRBV19 and TRBJ2-7; the D gene could be TRBD1 or TRBD2 (5 bases each). V was pared by 6 bases and J by 12 bases, with 12 bases between. The CDR3 has 10 residues. The germline V gene encodes CDR1 LNHDA and CDR2 SQIVND (reference sequence).

This chain links TRBV2 with TRBJ2-2; maybe TRBD1 (6 bases). V lost 6 bases and J lost 5, with 10 bases in between. CDR1 SNHLY and CDR2 FYNNEI come from the germline V gene. This CDR3 region has 13 residues. CDR3 protein: CASRRTETGELFF. CDR3 in DNA: TGTGCCAGCAGACGGACAGAGACCGGGGAGCTGTTTTTT.

The V gene is TRBV4-2, the J gene TRBJ1-4; a possible D gene is TRBD1 (5 bases). Germline CDR1 LGHNA, CDR2 YNFKEQ. The CDR3 runs to 15 residues. The V end was cut by 0 bases, the J end by 7 bases, with 12 bases between. The CDR3 DNA is TGTGCCAGCAGCCAAGATTCAGGGTTCGCTGAAAAACTGTTTTTT. The encoded protein is CASSQDSGFAEKLFF.

The chain has TRBV27 and TRBJ2-1; D is unclear. Per germline, CDR1 MNHEY and CDR2 SMNVEV (reference sequence). This CDR3 has 15 residues. V was pared by 6 bases and J by 1 base, with 13 bases between. The CDR3 spells CASRKAWVSYNEQFF. The CDR3 DNA reads TGTGCCAGCAGAAAAGCGTGGGTATCCTACAATGAGCAGTTCTTC.

The gene calls are TRBV5-1 and TRBJ1-1; tentatively, D is TRBD1 (5 bases). The length of the CDR3 is 13 residues. The ends were cut back, 4 bases at V and 5 bases at J, with 12 bases in the middle. Germline V CDR1 and CDR2: SGHRS, YFSETQ. CDR3 protein: CASSTDRGTEAFF. The DNA of the CDR3 is TGCGCCAGCAGCACCGACCGGGGGACTGAAGCTTTCTTT.

The chain has TRBV19 and TRBJ2-2; 7 bases match TRBD1. CDR1 and CDR2 from the germline V gene are LNHDA and SQIVND (reference sequence). J gave up 4 bases and V 5 bases, and 7 bases lay outside the gene matches. This CDR3 spans 15 amino acids. CDR3 in amino acids: CASSVNRGSTGELFF. In DNA form, the CDR3 reads TGTGCCAGTAGTGTCAACAGGGGAAGCACCGGGGAGCTGTTTTTT.